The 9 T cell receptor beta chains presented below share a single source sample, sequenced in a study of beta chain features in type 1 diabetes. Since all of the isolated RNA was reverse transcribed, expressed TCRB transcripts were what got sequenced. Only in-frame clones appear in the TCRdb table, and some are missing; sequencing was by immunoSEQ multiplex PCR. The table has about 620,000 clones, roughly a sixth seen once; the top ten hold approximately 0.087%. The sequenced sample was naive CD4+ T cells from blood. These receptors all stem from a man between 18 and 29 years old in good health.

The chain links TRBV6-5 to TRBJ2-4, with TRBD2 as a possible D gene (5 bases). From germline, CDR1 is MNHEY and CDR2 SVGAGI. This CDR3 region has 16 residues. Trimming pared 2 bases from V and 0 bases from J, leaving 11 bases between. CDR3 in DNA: TGTGCCAGCAGTTACGGTCTAGCCCTAGCCAAAAACATTCAGTACTTC. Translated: CASSYGLALAKNIQYF.

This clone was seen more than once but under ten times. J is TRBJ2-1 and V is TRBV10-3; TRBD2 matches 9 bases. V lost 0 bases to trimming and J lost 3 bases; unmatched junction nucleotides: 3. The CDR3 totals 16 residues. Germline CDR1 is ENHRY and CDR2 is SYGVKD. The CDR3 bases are TGTGCCATCAGTGAGTCCAGCGGGGGGAGCTACAATGAGCAGTTCTTC. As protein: CAISESSGGSYNEQFF.

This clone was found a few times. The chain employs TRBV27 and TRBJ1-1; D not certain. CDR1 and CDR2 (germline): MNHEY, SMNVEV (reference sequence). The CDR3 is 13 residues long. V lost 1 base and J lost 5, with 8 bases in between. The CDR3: CASSLLLQTEAFF. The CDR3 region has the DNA TGTGCCAGCAGTTTATTGTTGCAGACTGAAGCTTTCTTT.

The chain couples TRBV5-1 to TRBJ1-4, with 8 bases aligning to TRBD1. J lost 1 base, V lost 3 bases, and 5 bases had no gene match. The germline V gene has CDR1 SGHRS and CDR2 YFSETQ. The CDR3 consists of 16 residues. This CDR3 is CASSSTGGVTNEKLFF. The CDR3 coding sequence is TGCGCCAGCAGCTCAACAGGGGGAGTAACTAATGAAAAACTGTTTTTT.

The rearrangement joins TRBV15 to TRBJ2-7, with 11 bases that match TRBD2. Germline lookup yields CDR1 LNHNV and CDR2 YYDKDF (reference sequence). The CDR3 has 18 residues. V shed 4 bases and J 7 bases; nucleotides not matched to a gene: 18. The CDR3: CATSKGLAGGLPGSEQYF. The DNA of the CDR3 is TGTGCCACCAGCAAGGGGCTAGCGGGAGGACTACCGGGGAGTGAGCAGTACTTC.

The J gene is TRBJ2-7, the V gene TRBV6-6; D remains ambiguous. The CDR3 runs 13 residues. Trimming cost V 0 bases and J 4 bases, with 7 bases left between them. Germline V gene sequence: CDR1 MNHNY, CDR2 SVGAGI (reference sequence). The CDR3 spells CASSYSLQYEQYF. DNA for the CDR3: TGTGCCAGCAGTTACTCCTTGCAGTACGAGCAGTACTTC.

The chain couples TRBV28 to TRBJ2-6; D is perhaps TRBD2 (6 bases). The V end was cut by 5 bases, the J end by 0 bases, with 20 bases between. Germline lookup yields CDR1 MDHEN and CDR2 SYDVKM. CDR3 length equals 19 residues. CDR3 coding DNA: TGTGCCAGCAGTCCGATACCCGCAGGGACTCACTCTGGGGCCAACGTCCTGACTTTC. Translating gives CASSPIPAGTHSGANVLTF. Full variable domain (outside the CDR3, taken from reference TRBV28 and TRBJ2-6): DVKVTQSSRYLVKRTGEKVFLECVQDMDHENMFWYRQDPGLGLRLIYFSYDVKMKEKGDIPEGYSVSREKKERFSLILESASTNQTSMYLCASSPIPAGTHSGANVLTFGAGSRLTVL.

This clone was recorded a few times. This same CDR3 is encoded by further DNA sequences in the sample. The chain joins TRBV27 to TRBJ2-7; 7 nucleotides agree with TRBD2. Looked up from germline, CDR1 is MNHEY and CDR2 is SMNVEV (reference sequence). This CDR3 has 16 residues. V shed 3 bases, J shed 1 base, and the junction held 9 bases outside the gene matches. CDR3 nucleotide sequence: TGTGCCAGCAGTTTTATACCGCGGGAGAGGTCCTACGAGCAGTACTTC. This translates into CASSFIPRERSYEQYF.

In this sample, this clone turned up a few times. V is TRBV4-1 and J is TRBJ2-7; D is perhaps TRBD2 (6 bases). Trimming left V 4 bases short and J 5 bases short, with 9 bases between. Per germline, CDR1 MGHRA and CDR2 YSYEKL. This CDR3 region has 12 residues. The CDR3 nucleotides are TGCGCCAGCAGCCCGTCGGGGGACGAGCAGTACTTC. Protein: CASSPSGDEQYF.